This entry lists 21 T cell receptor beta chains sequenced from one sample in a study of T cell responses to AZD1222 COVID-19 vaccine. Some clones are missing from TCRdb's copy, which holds only in-frame ones; the method was immunoSEQ multiplex PCR. The profile shows 150,000 to 200,000 clones, around 87% of them singletons. The source was peripheral blood, collected on day 0 of MenACWY control vaccination. Source of these receptors: an adult in good health.

This chain links TRBV5-4 with TRBJ1-2, with 9 positions matching TRBD1. Germline V lookup: CDR1 SGHNT, CDR2 YYREEE (reference sequence). V lost 3 bases and J lost 4; bases outside the gene matches: 4. This CDR3 is built from 14 residues. The CDR3 spells CASSWDRASYGYTF. The CDR3 DNA follows: TGTGCCAGCAGCTGGGACAGGGCTTCCTATGGCTACACCTTC.

The gene calls are TRBV24-1 and TRBJ2-7, with 8 bases lining up with TRBD1. The CDR3 is 16 residues long. V was clipped by 7 bases and J by 3 bases; unmatched bases: 13. Germline V lookup: CDR1 KGHDR, CDR2 SFDVKD. This chain's CDR3 is CATSVKRGTGVYEQYF. The CDR3 coding sequence is TGTGCCACCAGCGTGAAAAGGGGGACAGGAGTCTACGAGCAGTACTTC.

Turning to this clone: The sample carries other DNA sequences with the same CDR3. The chain combines TRBV12-3 or TRBV12-4 with TRBJ1-2; possibly TRBD1 for D (5 bases). This CDR3 is 13 amino acids long. Trimming stripped 5 bases from V and 5 bases from J, with 12 bases between. CDR3 nucleotides: TGTGCCAGCAGTGGGAGAAGGGGTTATGGCTACACCTTC. This sequence encodes CASSGRRGYGYTF.

This clone was seen just once. V gene TRBV2 combines with J gene TRBJ1-2, with D possibly being TRBD1 (5 bases). With 5 bases removed from V and 0 bases from J, the gap between germline ends came to 10 bases. Germline CDR1 and CDR2: SNHLY and FYNNEI. The CDR3 covers 14 residues. The CDR3 reads CASSPGLSNYGYTF. CDR3 nucleotides: TGTGCCAGCAGTCCGGGACTGTCTAACTATGGCTACACCTTC.

The chain recombines TRBV28 with TRBJ1-5; D perhaps matches TRBD1 (5 bases). This CDR3 comprises 15 residues. The V end lost 6 bases, the J end lost 3 bases, and 15 bases lay between the germline ends. Germline V gene lookup returns CDR1 MDHEN and CDR2 SYDVKM. CDR3 bases: TGTGCCAGCAGAAGTCACGACAGACTCAATCAGCCCCAGCATTTT. It is translated as CASRSHDRLNQPQHF.

V usage is TRBV6-5 and J usage is TRBJ1-2; D gene ambiguous. Trimming took off 2 bases at V and 6 bases at J, with 13 bases between the two ends. From germline, CDR1 is MNHEY and CDR2 SVGAGI. The CDR3 has 14 residues. The CDR3 region is CASSYGVTSDGYTF. The CDR3, as DNA: TGTGCCAGCAGTTACGGAGTAACGTCAGATGGCTACACCTTC.

Comment on this clone: The identical CDR3 is also encoded by other nucleotide sequences in the sample. V is TRBV6-4 and J is TRBJ2-3; 14 bases align to TRBD2. J gave up 4 bases and V 0 bases, and 6 bases lay outside the gene matches. Per the germline V gene, CDR1 is MRHNA and CDR2 is SNTAGT. This CDR3 contains 18 residues. DNA for the CDR3: TGTGCCAGCAGTGACTCGGCAGGGACTAGCGGGGGATCAGATACGCAGTATTTT. It translates to CASSDSAGTSGGSDTQYF.

The J gene is TRBJ2-5, the V gene TRBV11-1; maybe TRBD2 (6 bases). Trimming removed 3 bases at V and 1 base at J, with 15 bases between. The germline gives CDR1 SGHAT, CDR2 FQDESV (reference sequence). This CDR3 has 16 residues. CDR3 DNA sequence: TGTGCCAGCAGCTTTCGTCTAGCGAGCCTCCAAGAGACCCAGTACTTC. Protein sequence: CASSFRLASLQETQYF.

This clone was observed once. The rearrangement uses TRBV4-3 and TRBJ2-3, with D possibly TRBD2 on 6 matching bases. V was pared by 1 base and J by 6 bases, with 14 bases between. Germline V gene sequence: CDR1 LGHNA, CDR2 YSLEER. This CDR3 spans 15 amino acids. The CDR3 DNA reads as TGCGCCAGCAGCCAAGGTCTCCGGGGGACGGATACGCAGTATTTT. It codes for CASSQGLRGTDTQYF.

The V gene is TRBV7-2, the J gene TRBJ2-7; D ambiguous. Germline CDR1 and CDR2: SGHTA and FQGNSA. Trimming shortened V by 1 base and J by 6 bases, and 7 bases separated the two germline ends. The CDR3 contains 12 residues. CDR3 DNA: TGTGCCAGCAGCTTAGGAGTTTCCGAGCAGTACTTC. Protein sequence: CASSLGVSEQYF.

The gene calls are TRBV6-2 or TRBV6-3 and TRBJ2-6; 14 bases are shared with TRBD2. This CDR3 comprises 20 residues. The ends lost 2 bases at V and 0 bases at J; junction bases unmatched: 6. CDR1 MNHEY and CDR2 SVGEGT come from the germline V gene. This CDR3 is CASSYPGLAGGASGANVLTF. CDR3 nucleotides: TGTGCCAGCAGTTACCCCGGACTAGCGGGAGGTGCCTCTGGGGCCAACGTCCTGACTTTC.

The chain has TRBV13 and TRBJ2-2, with TRBD1 matching over 10 bases. Germline CDR1 PRHDT, CDR2 FYEKMQ (reference sequence). The CDR3 has 14 residues. The junction had 1 base not matched to a gene; V was cut back by 6 bases and J by 3 bases. In DNA form, the CDR3 reads TGTGCCAGCAGGGACAGGGGGGACACCGGGGAGCTGTTTTTT. Amino acids: CASRDRGDTGELFF.

The chain uses TRBV6-2 or TRBV6-3 and TRBJ2-2; no firm D call. V shed 2 bases and J shed 2 bases, with 6 bases lying between them. The CDR3 covers 14 residues. CDR1 MNHEY and CDR2 SVGEGT come from the germline V gene. This CDR3 reads CASSYKINTGELFF. The CDR3 DNA sequence: TGTGCCAGCAGTTACAAGATCAACACCGGGGAGCTGTTTTTT.

The chain carries TRBV7-9 and TRBJ2-7, with D perhaps TRBD1 (5 bases). Per germline, CDR1 SEHNR and CDR2 FQNEAQ (reference sequence). CDR3 length: 14 amino acids. V was trimmed by 5 bases and J by 2 bases, leaving 13 bases between them. CDR3 amino acids: CASSPAGLPYEQYF. In DNA, the CDR3 is TGTGCCAGCAGCCCGGCAGGGCTCCCCTACGAGCAGTACTTC.

The CDR3 is CASGPELAGGYNEQFF. CDR3 in DNA: TGTGCTAGTGGTCCAGAATTAGCGGGGGGCTACAATGAGCAGTTCTTC. The chain links TRBV12-5 to TRBJ2-1, with 10 bases that match TRBD2. This CDR3 spans 16 amino acids. CDR1 and CDR2 from the germline V gene are LGHNT and FRNRAP. The trim removed 5 bases at V and 3 bases at J, leaving 7 bases unmatched.

The rearrangement joins TRBV19 to TRBJ2-5; D unclear. The V gene's germline CDR1 is LNHDA and CDR2 SQIVND (reference sequence). The ends were cut back, 3 bases at V and 1 base at J, with 6 bases in the middle. The CDR3 is made up of 13 amino acids. CDR3 bases: TGTGCCAGTAGTATGCAGTCCCAAGAGACCCAGTACTTC. This encodes CASSMQSQETQYF. Full variable domain (rest looked up from reference TRBV19 and TRBJ2-5): DGGITQSPKYLFRKEGQNVTLSCEQNLNHDAMYWYRQDPGQGLRLIYYSQIVNDFQKGDIAEGYSVSREKKESFPLTVTSAQKNPTAFYLCASSMQSQETQYFGPGTRLLVL.

This clone was counted a few times. The chain joins TRBV5-4 to TRBJ2-1, with 8 bases identical to TRBD1. The CDR3 covers 15 residues. Looked up from germline, CDR1 is SGHNT and CDR2 is YYREEE (reference sequence). The trim removed 4 bases at V and 8 bases at J, leaving 11 bases unmatched. This chain's CDR3 is CASSTDRGTKYEQFF. The CDR3 DNA reads as TGTGCCAGCAGCACAGACAGGGGCACGAAGTATGAGCAGTTCTTC.

V and J are TRBV9 and TRBJ2-2; 8 nucleotides line up with TRBD1. Germline assignment: CDR1 SGDLS and CDR2 YYNGEE. With 2 bases clipped from V and 3 bases from J, the junction kept 9 bases outside the gene matches. This CDR3 is built from 17 residues. The CDR3 sequence: CASSVIQGAVDTGELFF. The CDR3 DNA sequence: TGTGCCAGCAGCGTCATCCAGGGGGCGGTGGACACCGGGGAGCTGTTTTTT. The complete variable domain, with remaining parts taken from reference TRBV9 and TRBJ2-2, reads DSGVTQTPKHLITATGQRVTLRCSPRSGDLSVYWYQQSLDQGLQFLIQYYNGEERAKGNILERFSAQQFPDLHSELNLSSLELGDSALYFCASSVIQGAVDTGELFFGEGSRLTVL.

This clone was observed a handful of times. The chain joins TRBV6-5 to TRBJ1-1; D is unclear. Trimming pared 10 bases from V and 0 bases from J, leaving 12 bases between. Germline loops: CDR1 MNHEY, CDR2 SVGAGI. The CDR3 has 13 residues. The CDR3 sequence is CATLKEMNTEAFF. The CDR3 DNA sequence: TGTGCCACCTTGAAGGAGATGAACACTGAAGCTTTCTTT.

This clone was detected once. The chain employs TRBV6-5 and TRBJ1-6, with 11 bases aligning to TRBD1. With 2 bases clipped from V and 8 bases from J, the junction kept 2 bases outside the gene matches. This CDR3 has 15 amino acids. From germline, CDR1 is MNHEY and CDR2 SVGAGI. The CDR3 nucleotides read TGTGCCAGCAGTTACCGGGACAGGGGGGATTCACCCCTCCACTTT. Translation gives CASSYRDRGDSPLHF.

The chain is built from TRBV19 and TRBJ2-7, with 7 nucleotides matching TRBD1. Unmatched junction bases numbered 5, after V lost 1 base and J lost 2 bases. The CDR3 covers 15 residues. From germline, CDR1 is LNHDA and CDR2 SQIVND (reference sequence). CDR3 loop: CASSIGQGNAYEQYF. The CDR3 DNA is TGTGCCAGTAGTATAGGACAGGGTAACGCCTACGAGCAGTACTTC.